This T cell receptor beta chain was observed in a study of regulatory T cells in long-lasting Graves disease. Time point in this sample: persistent/refractory GD, antithyroid drugs over 5 years with positive TRAb. The TCR library used RNA extracted from PBMCs. Many counts were recorded for this clonotype. V was cut by 5 bases and J by 2 bases, with 12 bases left in between. There are 14 residues in the CDR3. Germline assignment: CDR1 SGHTA and CDR2 FQGTGA. Construction of the TCR beta libraries employed iRepertoire HTBI primers in conjunction with Arm-PCR of CDR3 regions. One entry per CDR3 protein, called by TCRdb with MiXCR from the multiplex PCR reads. The table has under 500,000 distinct CDR3 sequences, around 21% seen once.

This clonotype was sampled from a female donor with Graves disease. Sequenced here: peripheral blood mononuclear cells (PBMCs), sampled when the disease was refractory, from a patient treated with antithyroid drugs. J is TRBJ1-1 and V is TRBV7-3; D is unclear. The DNA for the CDR3 is TGTGCCAGCAGCCTAAATTCGGCCAACACTGAAGCTTTCTTT. It is translated as CASSLNSANTEAFF.